This TCR beta chain was found in a study of T cell responses to AZD1222 COVID-19 vaccine. Study outcomes and limitations: Of the AZD1222 recipients, only five or six were seropositive at baseline. Increases in Spike-specific TCR breadth and depth were seen after two AZD1222 doses. Spike-spanning, vaccine-associated CD4 TCRs were dominant at 160-218 and 743-854.

TCRdb's copy holds only in-frame clones and misses some; the assay was immunoSEQ multiplex PCR. The table lists 55,000 to 70,000 clones, 88% of them singletons. A word on this clone: As yet, its antigen is unknown.

The V gene's germline CDR1 is PRHDT and CDR2 FYEKMQ (reference sequence). Trimming left V 8 bases short and J 2 bases short, with 22 bases between. The CDR3 has 16 residues. The starting material was peripheral blood, obtained on day 0 of AZD1222 vaccination. The chain carries TRBV13 and TRBJ2-7; D is possibly TRBD1 (5 bases). The sequence was obtained from an adult in good health. CDR3 sequence: CASGSAGHPFPYEQYF. The CDR3 DNA reads as TGTGCCAGCGGTTCTGCCGGACACCCGTTTCCCTACGAGCAGTACTTC.